A selection of T cell receptor beta chains follows, all from one sample in a study of T-cell reconstitution after alpha-beta-depleted transplantation in children. TCRdb reprocessed the PCR reads with MiXCR, giving one entry per CDR3 protein. Of approximately 91,000 distinct CDR3 sequences listed, 7% to 10% are singletons. Here the sequenced sample was PBMCs from the stem cell graft donor, taken from the stem cell graft. The receptors stem from a human donor who donated a stem cell graft to a child with congenital amegakaryocytic thrombocytopenia. The CDR3 runs from the conserved cysteine through the conserved F or W. The D gene is left open where the match is weak. Some rows have no size entry. The others give once, few or many, or a class for an expanded clone.

J gene | clone size | V gene | D gene | CDR3 DNA | CDR3 protein
TRBJ1-2 | medium-sized | TRBV5-1 | - | TGCGCCAGCAGCTTGGTTTCGTCCAACTATGGCTACACCTTC | CASSLVSSNYGYTF
TRBJ1-5 | many | TRBV5-5 | TRBD1 | TGTGCCAGCAGCTTGGCGGACAGGGGAGAGCCCCAGCATTTT | CASSLADRGEPQHF
TRBJ2-7 | many | TRBV4-1 | - | TGCGCCAGCAGCCCGACAAAGGGGGGCGGGAGTGACGAGCAGTACTTC | CASSPTKGGGSDEQYF
TRBJ2-7 | many | TRBV5-1 | TRBD2 | TGCGCCAGCAGCTTAGGACTAGCGGGGGATTACGAGCAGTACTTC | CASSLGLAGDYEQYF
TRBJ2-5 | many | TRBV13 | - | TGTGCCAGCAGCTTAGGCCGCACCCCCCAAAGACAAGAGACCCAATACTTC | CASSLGRTPQRQETQYF
TRBJ1-5 | few | TRBV5-1 | - | TGCGCCAGCAGCTTGGGGGGGGGGTATCAGCCCCAGCATTTT | CASSLGGGYQPQHF
TRBJ1-1 | few | TRBV20-1 | TRBD1 | TGCAGTGCTAGGTTGCCGGGACAGGGCACTGAAGCTTTCTTT | CSARLPGQGTEAFF
TRBJ2-5 | - | TRBV7-2 | - | TGTGCCAGCAGGCAACGGGACTCAGACTTTCTAGAGACCCAGTACTTC | CASRQRDSDFLETQYF
TRBJ1-1 | - | TRBV5-6 | - | TGTGCCAGCAGCTTGGGGGGGCCATGGTGGAACACTGAAGCTTTCTTT | CASSLGGPWWNTEAFF
TRBJ1-2 | many | TRBV20-1 | - | TGCAGTGCTAGCGTCAACCCACAGGGATCTCCTGGCTACACCTTC | CSASVNPQGSPGYTF
TRBJ2-5 | many | TRBV20-1 | TRBD2 | TGCAGTGCTAGCACTAGCGGCCTCCAAGAGACCCAGTACTTC | CSASTSGLQETQYF
TRBJ2-5 | many | TRBV12-3/TRBV12-4 | - | TGTGCCAGCAGTACCGGACAAATAGAGACCCAGTACTTC | CASSTGQIETQYF
TRBJ2-5 | many | TRBV7-2 | TRBD1 | TGTGCCAGCAGCAGCCGGGACAGGGGCCTAGAGACCCAGTACTTC | CASSSRDRGLETQYF
TRBJ2-5 | many | TRBV27 | TRBD2 | TGTGCCAGCAGTCCACTCCTAGCGGGGTTCGGTGAGACCCAGTACTTC | CASSPLLAGFGETQYF
TRBJ2-5 | many | TRBV20-1 | - | TGCAGTGCTAGTGGGCTAACCCAAGAGACCCAGTACTTC | CSASGLTQETQYF
TRBJ2-7 | many | TRBV20-1 | - | TGCAGTGCTCGTATGGACTGGAACGAGCAGTACTTC | CSARMDWNEQYF
TRBJ2-3 | many | TRBV11-2 | - | TGTGCCAGCAGCTCTTCCCCTAGCATGTATTTT | CASSSSPSMYF
TRBJ2-3 | many | TRBV5-1 | - | TGCGCCAGCAGCAGCGGACGGACCGATACGCAGTATTTT | CASSSGRTDTQYF
TRBJ1-4 | many | TRBV5-1 | - | TGCGCCAGCAGCTTGGAGCCTGGGCGGGGTGAAAAACTGTTTTTT | CASSLEPGRGEKLFF
TRBJ2-7 | many | TRBV3-1 | - | TGTGCCAGCAGCCAAGAATGGGGAGAGCAGTACTTC | CASSQEWGEQYF
TRBJ2-3 | few | TRBV12-3/TRBV12-4 | - | TGTGCCAGCAGTCACCGGGACCCGGCTATTAATACGCAGTATTTT | CASSHRDPAINTQYF
TRBJ2-2 | many | TRBV10-1 | - | TGCGCCAGCAGTGGGGGGTTACCCGGGGAGCTGTTTTTT | CASSGGLPGELFF
TRBJ1-1 | many | TRBV5-1 | - | TGCGCCAGCAGCTTGTCGTTGACCTTGAACACTGAAGCTTTCTTT | CASSLSLTLNTEAFF
TRBJ1-2 | many | TRBV7-2 | - | TGTGCCAGCAGCTCAGAAAACTTTTACCATGGCTACACCTTC | CASSSENFYHGYTF
TRBJ2-6 | many | TRBV7-8 | - | TGTGCCAGCAGCGGGTCGTGGGGTTACTCTGGGGCCAACGTCCTGACTTTC | CASSGSWGYSGANVLTF
TRBJ2-5 | many | TRBV12-3/TRBV12-4 | - | TGTGCCAGCAGTTGGATGGAGACCCAGTACTTC | CASSWMETQYF
TRBJ2-3 | many | TRBV7-2 | TRBD2 | TGTGCCAGCAGCCCCCTAGCGGGAGGCACAGATACGCAGTATTTT | CASSPLAGGTDTQYF
TRBJ2-1 | many | TRBV20-1 | - | TGCAGTGCCCAGACAGGCCTGGGAGCCTACAATGAGCAGTTCTTC | CSAQTGLGAYNEQFF
TRBJ1-1 | many | TRBV5-1 | - | TGCGCCAGCAGCTTGAGGTGGGACACTGAAGCTTTCTTT | CASSLRWDTEAFF
TRBJ1-4 | few | TRBV28 | TRBD1 | TGTGCCAGCAGTTTATCAACAGGGGGTAATGTACTAGAAAAACTGTTTTTT | CASSLSTGGNVLEKLFF
TRBJ1-1 | many | TRBV20-1 | TRBD1 | TGCAGTGCTAGAGGGGACAGGGCTGACACTGAAGCTTTCTTT | CSARGDRADTEAFF
TRBJ2-3 | many | TRBV28 | - | TGTGCCAGCAGCCCCGTCGGGGACACAGATACGCAGTATTTT | CASSPVGDTDTQYF
TRBJ2-6 | many | TRBV20-1 | TRBD1 | TGCAGTGCTAGAGGGACAGGGGGAGGATCTGGGGCCAACGTCCTGACTTTC | CSARGTGGGSGANVLTF
TRBJ2-3 | many | TRBV20-1 | - | TGCAGTGCAAAAGACTGGACGGCCACAGATACGCAGTATTTT | CSAKDWTATDTQYF
TRBJ2-7 | many | TRBV11-2 | - | TGTGCCAGCAGCTTCGGGTCTTGGTCCGCCTACGAGCAGTACTTC | CASSFGSWSAYEQYF
TRBJ2-7 | many | TRBV5-1 | TRBD1 | TGCGCCAGCAGCTTGGGGACAGGCCTCTACGAGCAGTACTTC | CASSLGTGLYEQYF
TRBJ2-5 | - | TRBV5-2 | - | TGTGCCAGGGGCCCCGGGACCCTTGGGTTAGAGACCCAGTACTTC | CARGPGTLGLETQYF
TRBJ1-2 | few | TRBV3-1 | TRBD1 | TGTGCCAGCAGCCAGCTTGGACAGGGGGACTATGGCTACACCTTC | CASSQLGQGDYGYTF